This TCR beta chain was sequenced during a study of read filtering for tumor transcriptome and immune sequencing. Study-level background: IR-seq gave about 4.05 to 11 million TCR reads per sample; RNA-seq gave roughly 80 to 1273.

Germline V gene lookup returns CDR1 KGHSH and CDR2 LQKENI. This CDR3 has 16 amino acids. V shed 0 bases and J shed 6 bases, with 15 bases lying between them. Study-level results: Correlation between methods rose after single-read clonotypes were removed.

The library was built from 400 to 500 ng RNA with molecular barcoded adaptors for alpha/delta and beta/gamma chains. TCRdb analysed the reads with MiXCR anew, one entry per CDR3 protein. The repertoire has about 130,000 distinct CDR3 sequences, around 13% of them found once; the top ten carry approximately 11%. Comment on this clonotype: Its antigen is undetermined.

Sampling of bone marrow took place during active disease in every patient. This receptor was taken from a donor aged 40 or older with multiple myeloma. Sequencing used a population of CD138-negative cells sorted from bone marrow. The chain is built from TRBV18 and TRBJ2-1; tentative D call: TRBD2 (6 bases). The CDR3 protein is CASSPPSGGGCNEQFF. CDR3 sequence (DNA): TGTGCCAGCTCACCACCTTCCGGGGGAGGCTGCAATGAGCAGTTCTTC. Supplemented by reference TRBV18 and TRBJ2-1, the full variable domain reads NAGVMQNPRHLVRRRGQEARLRCSPMKGHSHVYWYRQLPEEGLKFMVYLQKENIIDESGMPKERFSAEFPKEGPSILRIQQVVRGDSAAYFCASSPPSGGGCNEQFFGPGTRLTVL.